This T cell receptor beta chain derives from a study of shared clonotypes between healthy human individuals (dated by TCRdb to 2020 to 2022). For context, the study as a whole: The cohort included a few men and a couple of women between 18 and 49 years of age. The study deeply sequenced blood TCR repertoires of about 5 healthy adults to estimate repertoire size and the extent of clonotype sharing between individuals. Between about 0.85 and 9.5 billion PBMCs per donor were obtained by leukapheresis. Per donor, three plates each were used for CD4 naive and CD4 memory, two for CD8 naive, and one for CD8 memory. To increase sequencing depth and limit assay-specific biases, TCR repertoire library preparation and sequencing were carried out by different laboratories using diverse techniques. Beyond this particular receptor, the publication reports: Clonotypes shared by all four sorted-subset donors showed higher generation probabilities than non-shared clonotypes. Pairwise subsampling indicated that sequencing depth was expected to affect the degree of clonotype sharing among donors. Because the study included only a small number of donors, the genetic and exposure-history diversity represented was limited. Rarefaction of sorted-subset datasets indicated incomplete sequencing despite the large sequencing depth. Across four donors, about 4.5% of naive CD4, roughly 3.4% of naive CD8, about 2% of memory CD4, and approximately 0.42% of memory CD8 clonotypes were shared. Larger estimated clonotype richness was generally found for naive subsets than for memory subsets. Only blood was sampled, and tissue TCR repertoires likely differ from those in blood.

Points on this clone: Its antigen is currently not known. No qualities accompany the bases; no much larger clone lies one base away.

Donors were healthy HIV-negative adults with no recently reported acute infections or vaccinations. Every donor was a Caucasian adult residing in Nashville, Tennessee, USA. CD8 memory samples were composed of magnetically selected CD45RO+ cells combined with CCR7-negative CD45RA+ effector memory (TemRA) cells. Blood was obtained by leukapheresis, after which PBMCs were separated by Ficoll-Histopaque density gradient centrifugation and cryopreserved in liquid nitrogen vapor phase. Analytical flow cytometry was used to check the purity and quantity of each magnetically sorted T cell population. Genomic DNA was isolated from every sorted fraction and measured by UV absorbance on a Nanodrop 2000c. Using the deep immunoSEQ assay, multiplex PCR amplified TCR CDR3 regions from genomic DNA. Extracted genomic DNA from each cell subset was spread evenly across all wells of several immunoSEQ 96-well plates, with each plate serving as a replicate. Each replicate PCR for sorted subsets received roughly 0.2 ug genomic DNA, equal to tens of thousands of T cell genomes. Purified libraries were quantified with a Qubit 3.0 fluorometer, sized on a Bioanalyzer 2100, and re-quantified with the KAPA Library Quantification kit. Every immunoSEQ 96-well plate was sequenced on a separate single-read 150-cycle Illumina NextSeq 550 flow cell. Processing in the source paper ran as follows. Because the immunoSEQ output included only junctional sequences and no quality scores, the filtering could not be the same as the filtering used for full-length reads. To assign V/J genes and CDR3, sequences were annotated against IMGT germline references using PyIR, a Python wrapper for IgBLAST v1.9. Reads were filtered out if the reads had weak V/J assignments (E-value above 1e-6), no CDR3, stop codons, out-of-frame junctions, or ambiguous translated residues. V3J clonotypes were defined as sequences sharing an identical inferred V gene, J gene, and CDR3 amino acid sequence. To compute the percentage overlap between repertoires, the number of shared unique clonotypes was divided by the size of the smaller repertoire. Richness of each repertoire was evaluated using RTK rarefaction, the Chao1 estimator, and Recon v2.1 estimates of unobserved clonotypes. Generation probabilities were computed with OLGA for all TCRbeta clonotypes obtained by the gDNA method from a few donors. What TCRdb holds here is the immuneACCESS table cut down to in-frame rearrangements. Part of the clones is not present; checked against another copy, under half of the missing clones reflect an unresolved V gene, and the others are unexplained. Clone size and V and J calls were adopted from that table, with D and trimming inferred from the DNA. The sample table holds approximately 99,000 clones, of which under 70% were seen once. Approximately 23% of the sample lies in the top ten.

Trimming accounts for 4 bases at V and 12 bases at J, while the number of junction bases matched to no gene is 11. Measured from the cysteine to the phenylalanine, the CDR3 is 13 residues long. CDR3 DNA only is kept here, 39 bases in frame from base 1. For CDR1 and CDR2, the germline V gene (reference sequence) lists MNHEY and SMNVEV. The V gene is TRBV27 and the J gene is TRBJ2-7; 8 of the junction bases match TRBD2. Specimen: memory CD8+ T cells sorted from blood. This specimen's cell subset or site label, interpreted: CD45RO+ cells pooled with CCR7-negative TemRA cells. The source of this sequence is a woman in her twenties or thirties in good health. Here is the DNA: TGTGCCAGCAGTTCCCTACCTTCCGGGACTAGGTACTTC. Translated, it reads CASSSLPSGTRYF.